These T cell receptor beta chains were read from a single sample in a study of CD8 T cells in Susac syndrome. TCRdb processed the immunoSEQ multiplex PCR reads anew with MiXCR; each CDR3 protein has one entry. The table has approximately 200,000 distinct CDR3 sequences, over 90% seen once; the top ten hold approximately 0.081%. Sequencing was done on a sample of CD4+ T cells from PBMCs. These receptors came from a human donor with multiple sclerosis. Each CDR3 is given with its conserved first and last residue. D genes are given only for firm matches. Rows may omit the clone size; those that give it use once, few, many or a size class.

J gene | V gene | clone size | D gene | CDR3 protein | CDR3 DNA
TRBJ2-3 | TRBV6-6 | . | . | CASSEMADTQYF | TGTGCCAGCTCCGAAATGGCGGATACGCAGTATTTT
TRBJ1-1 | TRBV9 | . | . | CASSGEFGGFGTEAFF | TGTGCCAGCAGCGGGGAATTTGGGGGTTTTGGCACTGAAGCTTTCTTT
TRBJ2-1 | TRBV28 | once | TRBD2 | CASSLQSGGYNEQFF | TGTGCCAGCAGTTTACAGTCGGGGGGGTACAATGAGCAGTTCTTC
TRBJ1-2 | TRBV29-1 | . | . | CSLGQEYGYTF | TGCAGCCTGGGCCAAGAATATGGCTACACCTTC
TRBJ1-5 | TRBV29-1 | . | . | CSVALRSNQPQHF | TGCAGCGTCGCCCTTCGAAGCAATCAGCCCCAGCATTTT
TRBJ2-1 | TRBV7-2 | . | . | CASSLGRIYNEQFF | TGTGCCAGCAGCTTGGGCAGGATCTACAATGAGCAGTTCTTC
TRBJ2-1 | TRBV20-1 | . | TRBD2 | CSAGNKRGGPYNEQFF | TGCAGTGCTGGAAACAAGCGGGGGGGTCCCTACAATGAGCAGTTCTTC
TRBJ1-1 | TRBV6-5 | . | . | CASSPGRTSNTEAFF | TGTGCCAGCAGTCCCGGGAGAACTTCGAACACTGAAGCTTTCTTT
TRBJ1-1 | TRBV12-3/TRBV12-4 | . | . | CASSYDSVNTEAFF | TGTGCCAGCAGCTACGACAGCGTGAACACTGAAGCTTTCTTT
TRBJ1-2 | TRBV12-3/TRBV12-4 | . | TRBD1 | CASSPDRGYGYTF | TGTGCCAGTAGCCCTGACAGGGGCTATGGCTACACCTTC